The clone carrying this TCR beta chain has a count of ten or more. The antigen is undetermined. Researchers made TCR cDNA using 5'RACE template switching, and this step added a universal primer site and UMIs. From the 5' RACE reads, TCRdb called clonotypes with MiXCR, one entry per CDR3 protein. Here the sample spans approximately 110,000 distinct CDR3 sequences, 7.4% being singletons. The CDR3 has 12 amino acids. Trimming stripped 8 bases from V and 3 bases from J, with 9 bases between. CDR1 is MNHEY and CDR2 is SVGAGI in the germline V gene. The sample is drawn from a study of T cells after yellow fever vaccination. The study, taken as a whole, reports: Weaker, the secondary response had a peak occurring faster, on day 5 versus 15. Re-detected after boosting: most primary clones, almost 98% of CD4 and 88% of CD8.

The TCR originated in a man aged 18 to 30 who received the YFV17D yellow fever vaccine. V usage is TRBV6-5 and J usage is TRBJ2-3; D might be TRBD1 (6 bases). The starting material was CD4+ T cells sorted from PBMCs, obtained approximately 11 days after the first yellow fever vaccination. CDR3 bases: TGTGCCAGCGGGGGCTCTACAGATACGCAGTATTTT. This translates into CASGGSTDTQYF.